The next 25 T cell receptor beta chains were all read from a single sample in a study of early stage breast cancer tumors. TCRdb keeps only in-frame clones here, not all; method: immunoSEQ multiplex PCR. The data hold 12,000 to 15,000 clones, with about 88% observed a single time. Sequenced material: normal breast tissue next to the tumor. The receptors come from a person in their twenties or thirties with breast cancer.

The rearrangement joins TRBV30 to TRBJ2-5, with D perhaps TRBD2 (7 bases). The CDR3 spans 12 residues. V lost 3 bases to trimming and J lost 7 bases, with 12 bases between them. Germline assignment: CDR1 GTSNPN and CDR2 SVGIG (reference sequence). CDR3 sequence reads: CAWSQGRATQYF. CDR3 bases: TGTGCCTGGAGCCAGGGGAGGGCGACCCAGTACTTC.

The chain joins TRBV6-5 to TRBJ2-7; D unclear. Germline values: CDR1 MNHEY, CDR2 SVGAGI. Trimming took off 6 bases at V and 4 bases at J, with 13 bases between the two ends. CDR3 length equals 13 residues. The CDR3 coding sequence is TGTGCCAGCAGCCCTGGTAGCCATTACGAGCAGTACTTC. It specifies CASSPGSHYEQYF.

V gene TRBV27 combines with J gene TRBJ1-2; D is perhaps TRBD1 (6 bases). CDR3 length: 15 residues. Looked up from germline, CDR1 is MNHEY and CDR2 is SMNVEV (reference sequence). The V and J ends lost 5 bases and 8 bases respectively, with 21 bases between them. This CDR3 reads CASSIQGVTRGGYTF. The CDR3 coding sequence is TGTGCCAGCAGTATCCAAGGCGTTACCAGGGGCGGCTACACCTTC.

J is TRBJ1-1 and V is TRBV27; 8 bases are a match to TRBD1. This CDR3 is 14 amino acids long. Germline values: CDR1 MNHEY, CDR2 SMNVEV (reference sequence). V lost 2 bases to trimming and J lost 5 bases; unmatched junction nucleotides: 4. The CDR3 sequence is CASSLKGDRTEAFF. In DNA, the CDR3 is TGTGCCAGCAGTTTAAAAGGGGACAGGACTGAAGCTTTCTTT.

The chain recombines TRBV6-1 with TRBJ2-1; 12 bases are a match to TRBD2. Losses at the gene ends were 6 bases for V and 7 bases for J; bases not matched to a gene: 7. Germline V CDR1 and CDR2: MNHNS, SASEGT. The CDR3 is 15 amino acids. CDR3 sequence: CASRRGLAGGNEQFF. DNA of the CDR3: TGTGCCAGCAGGAGGGGACTAGCGGGCGGTAATGAGCAGTTCTTC.

The CDR3 region has the DNA TGTGCCAGCAGCTTAGGGGGGGGACAGCACTATGGCTACACCTTC. Residues: CASSLGGGQHYGYTF. V usage is TRBV7-2 and J usage is TRBJ1-2; TRBD1 agrees at 7 bases. Trimming removed 1 base from V and 3 bases from J; junction bases left unmatched: 5. CDR3 length: 15 amino acids. Germline CDR1 SGHTA, CDR2 FQGNSA.

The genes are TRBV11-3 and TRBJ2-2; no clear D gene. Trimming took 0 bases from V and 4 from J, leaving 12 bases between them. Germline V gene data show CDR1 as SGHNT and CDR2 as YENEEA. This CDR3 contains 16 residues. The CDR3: CASSLDLFGGTGELFF. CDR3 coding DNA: TGTGCCAGCAGCTTAGATCTTTTCGGTGGCACCGGGGAGCTGTTTTTT.

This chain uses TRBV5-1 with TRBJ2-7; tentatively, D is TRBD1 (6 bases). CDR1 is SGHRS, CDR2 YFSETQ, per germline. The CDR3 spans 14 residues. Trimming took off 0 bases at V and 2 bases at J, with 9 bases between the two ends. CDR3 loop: CASSLAGETYEQYF. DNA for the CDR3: TGCGCCAGCAGCTTGGCAGGGGAGACCTACGAGCAGTACTTC.

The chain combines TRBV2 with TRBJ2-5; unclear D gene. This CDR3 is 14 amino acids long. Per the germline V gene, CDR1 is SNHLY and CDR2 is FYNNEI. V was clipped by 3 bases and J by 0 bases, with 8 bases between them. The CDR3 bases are TGTGCCAGCAGTGAGTCGACCTACCAAGAGACCCAGTACTTC. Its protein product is CASSESTYQETQYF.

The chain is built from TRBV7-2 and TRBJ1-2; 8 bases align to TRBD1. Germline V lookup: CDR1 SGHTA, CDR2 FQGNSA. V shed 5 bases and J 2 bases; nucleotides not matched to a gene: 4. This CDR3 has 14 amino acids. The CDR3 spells CASSLRGQNYGYTF. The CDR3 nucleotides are TGTGCCAGCAGCCTCAGGGGGCAGAACTATGGCTACACCTTC. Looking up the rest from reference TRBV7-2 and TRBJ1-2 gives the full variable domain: GAGVSQSPSNKVTEKGKDVELRCDPISGHTALYWYRQSLGQGLEFLIYFQGNSAPDKSGLPSDRFSAERTGGSVSTLTIQRTQQEDSAVYLCASSLRGQNYGYTFGSGTRLTVV.

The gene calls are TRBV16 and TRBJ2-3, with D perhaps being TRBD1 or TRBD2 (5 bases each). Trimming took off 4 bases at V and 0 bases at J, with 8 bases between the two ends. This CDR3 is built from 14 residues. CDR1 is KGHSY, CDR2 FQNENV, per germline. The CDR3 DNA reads TGTGCCAGCAGCCTTTGGGGGAGCACAGATACGCAGTATTTT. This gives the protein CASSLWGSTDTQYF.

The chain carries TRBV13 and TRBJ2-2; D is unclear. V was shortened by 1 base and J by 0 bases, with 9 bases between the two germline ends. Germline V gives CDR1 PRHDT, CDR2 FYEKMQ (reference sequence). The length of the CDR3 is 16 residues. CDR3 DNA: TGTGCCAGCAGCTTAGAAGGGCGCTCGAACACCGGGGAGCTGTTTTTT. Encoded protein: CASSLEGRSNTGELFF.

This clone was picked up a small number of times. In DNA, the CDR3 is TGTGCCAGCAGCGAACAGAACACTGAAGCTTTCTTT. Translation gives CASSEQNTEAFF. V is TRBV6-1 and J is TRBJ1-1, with D uncertain. Germline V gene lookup returns CDR1 MNHNS and CDR2 SASEGT. V gave up 6 bases and J gave up 1 base, with 6 bases separating them. The CDR3 has 12 amino acids.

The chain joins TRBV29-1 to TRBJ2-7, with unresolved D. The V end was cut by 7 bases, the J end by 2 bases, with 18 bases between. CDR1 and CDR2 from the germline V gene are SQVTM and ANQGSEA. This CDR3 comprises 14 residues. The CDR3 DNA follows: TGCAGCGCTTGGCAAAGGACCCAACCCTACGAGCAGTACTTC. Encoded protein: CSAWQRTQPYEQYF.

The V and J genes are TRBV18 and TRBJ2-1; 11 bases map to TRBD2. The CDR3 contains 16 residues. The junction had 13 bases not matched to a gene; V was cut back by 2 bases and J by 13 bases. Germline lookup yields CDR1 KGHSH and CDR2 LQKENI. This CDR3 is CASSPGGLADMEFQFF. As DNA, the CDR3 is TGTGCCAGCTCACCAGGGGGACTAGCGGATATGGAATTCCAGTTCTTC.

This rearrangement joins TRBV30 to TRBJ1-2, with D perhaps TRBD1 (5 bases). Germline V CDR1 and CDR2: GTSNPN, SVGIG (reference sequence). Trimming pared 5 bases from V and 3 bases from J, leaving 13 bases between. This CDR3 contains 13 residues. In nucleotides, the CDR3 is TGTGCCTGGGGGGCCGGTCGAGACTATGGCTACACCTTC. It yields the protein CAWGAGRDYGYTF.

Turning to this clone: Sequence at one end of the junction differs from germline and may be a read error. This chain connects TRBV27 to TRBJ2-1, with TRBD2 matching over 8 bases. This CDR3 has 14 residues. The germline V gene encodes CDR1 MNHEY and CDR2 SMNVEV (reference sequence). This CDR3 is CATSSSGAYNEQFF. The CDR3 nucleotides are TGTGCCACCAGTAGTAGCGGGGCCTACAATGAGCAGTTCTTC.

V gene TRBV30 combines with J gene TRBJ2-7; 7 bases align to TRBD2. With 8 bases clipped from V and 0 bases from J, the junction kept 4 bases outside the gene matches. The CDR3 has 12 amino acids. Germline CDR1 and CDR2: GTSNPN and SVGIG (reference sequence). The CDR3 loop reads CAAGDVSYEQYF. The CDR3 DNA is TGTGCCGCGGGGGACGTCTCCTACGAGCAGTACTTC. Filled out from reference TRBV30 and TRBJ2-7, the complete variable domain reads SQTIHQWPATLVQPVGSPLSLECTVEGTSNPNLYWYRQAAGRGLQLLFYSVGIGQISSEVPQNLSASRPQDRQFILSSKKLLLSDSGFYLCAAGDVSYEQYFGPGTRLTVT.

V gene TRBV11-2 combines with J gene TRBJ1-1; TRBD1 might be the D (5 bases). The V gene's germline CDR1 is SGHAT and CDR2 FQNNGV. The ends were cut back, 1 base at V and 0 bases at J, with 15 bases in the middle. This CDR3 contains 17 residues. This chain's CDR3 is CASSLAFQGLVNTEAFF. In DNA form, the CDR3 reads TGTGCCAGCAGCTTAGCCTTCCAGGGCCTTGTGAACACTGAAGCTTTCTTT.

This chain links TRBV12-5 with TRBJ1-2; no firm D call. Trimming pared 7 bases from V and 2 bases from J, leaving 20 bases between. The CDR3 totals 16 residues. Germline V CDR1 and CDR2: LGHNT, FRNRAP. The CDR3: CASERADNRLNYGYTF. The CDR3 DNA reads TGTGCTAGTGAAAGGGCAGACAACCGATTAAACTATGGCTACACCTTC.

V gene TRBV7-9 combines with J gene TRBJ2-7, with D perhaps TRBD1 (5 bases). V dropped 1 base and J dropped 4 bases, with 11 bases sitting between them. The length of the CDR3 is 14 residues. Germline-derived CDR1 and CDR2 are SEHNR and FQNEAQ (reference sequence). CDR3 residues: CASSLGGRAYEQYF. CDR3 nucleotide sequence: TGTGCCAGCAGCTTAGGGGGCAGGGCGTACGAGCAGTACTTC.

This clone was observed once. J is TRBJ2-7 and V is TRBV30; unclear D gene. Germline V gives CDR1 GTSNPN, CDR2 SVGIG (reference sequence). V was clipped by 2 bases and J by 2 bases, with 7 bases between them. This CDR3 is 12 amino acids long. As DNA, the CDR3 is TGTGCCTGGAGTAAAACCCCCTACGAGCAGTACTTC. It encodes CAWSKTPYEQYF.

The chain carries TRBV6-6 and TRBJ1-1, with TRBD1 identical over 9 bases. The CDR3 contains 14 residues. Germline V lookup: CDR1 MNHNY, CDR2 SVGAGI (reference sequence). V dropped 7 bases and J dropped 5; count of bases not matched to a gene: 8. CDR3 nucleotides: TGTGCCAGCACCCAAGGACAGGGGCGGACTGAAGCTTTCTTT. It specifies CASTQGQGRTEAFF.

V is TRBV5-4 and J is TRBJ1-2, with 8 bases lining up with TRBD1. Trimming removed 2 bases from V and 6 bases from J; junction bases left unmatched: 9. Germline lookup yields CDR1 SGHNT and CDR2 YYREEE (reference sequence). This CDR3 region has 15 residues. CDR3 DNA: TGTGCCAGCAGCTTCTTATCGACAGGGGAAAATGGCTACACCTTC. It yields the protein CASSFLSTGENGYTF.

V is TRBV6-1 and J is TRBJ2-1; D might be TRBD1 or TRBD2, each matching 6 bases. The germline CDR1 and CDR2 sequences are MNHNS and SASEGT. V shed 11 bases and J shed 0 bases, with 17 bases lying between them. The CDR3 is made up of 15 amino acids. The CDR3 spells CAVGGGTSSYNEQFF. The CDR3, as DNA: TGTGCCGTCGGGGGCGGGACGAGCTCCTACAATGAGCAGTTCTTC.